These T cell receptor beta chains were read from a single sample in a study of blood T cell repertoires in COVID-19. Profiled with immunoSEQ multiplex PCR; TCRdb holds only in-frame clones, not every one. The repertoire holds a few hundred thousand clones, around 87% seen once, with 1% to 1.5% in the top ten. Sample: PBMCs or T cells enriched from blood (not recorded which). The receptors originated from a man younger than 45 who had recovered from COVID-19. Each CDR3 is given with its conserved first and last residue. A D gene is named only where the DNA matches it firmly.

d_gene	v_gene	j_gene	CDR3aa
NA	TRBV15	TRBJ2-7	CATSGDSTGSYEQYF
NA	TRBV27	TRBJ1-4	CASSSISGSVKKKLFF
TRBD1	TRBV10-3	TRBJ1-4	CAITGGQGEKLFF
NA	TRBV9	TRBJ2-3	CASSTLGSGTDTQYF
NA	TRBV27	TRBJ2-3	CASISRETDTQYF
NA	TRBV30	TRBJ1-2	CAWSVSLSGRLGGYTF
TRBD1	TRBV19	TRBJ1-1	CAITDRVGTEAFF
NA	TRBV30	TRBJ2-7	CAWSWPTKAYEQYF
TRBD1	TRBV30	TRBJ1-4	CAWSEGTGGEKLFF
NA	TRBV11-2	TRBJ2-3	CASSSTRGISTDTQYF
TRBD1	TRBV12-5	TRBJ1-4	CASGLTTTGDEKLFF
TRBD1	TRBV28	TRBJ1-3	CASSSGQRTGNTIYF
TRBD1	TRBV15	TRBJ1-1	CATRAADRDTEAFF
TRBD2	TRBV4-1	TRBJ2-5	CASSLTSGGGETQYF
TRBD1	TRBV6-5	TRBJ1-4	CASGTGSTNEKLFF
TRBD1	TRBV7-2	TRBJ1-2	CASSLASGQGAKGYTF
NA	TRBV5-5	TRBJ1-2	CASSFGGESGYTF
NA	TRBV18	TRBJ2-7	CASSSQYEQYF
NA	TRBV14	TRBJ1-4	CASSPGFNEKLFF
NA	TRBV5-1	TRBJ1-1	CASSSGLGSNTEAFF
NA	TRBV2	TRBJ2-7	CASLYSEGDRSYEQYF
TRBD1	TRBV10-3	TRBJ2-3	CAISVTGGKGADTQYF